The present T cell receptor (beta chain) was sequenced within a study of CD8 T cells in Susac syndrome. V lost 5 bases, J lost 4 bases, and 13 bases stayed unmatched. Looked up from germline, CDR1 is SGHVS and CDR2 is FNYEAQ. The length of the CDR3 is 16 residues. TCR beta sequences were obtained from blood CD8+ and CD4+ T cells. This clonotype was seen a single time. When the RNA was reverse transcribed, random hexamers were used with an input of about 0.5 to 1 ug. Amplification of TCR beta CDR3 spanned 54 Vbeta and 13 Jbeta via immunoSEQ multiplex PCR. MiXCR, run by TCRdb on the immunoSEQ multiplex PCR reads, gives a single entry per CDR3 protein. The sample consists of approximately 200,000 distinct CDR3 sequences, 92% of them appearing once.

The material sequenced was CD8+ T cells from PBMCs. This receptor was identified in a human donor with multiple sclerosis. The V and J genes are TRBV7-6 and TRBJ2-7; the match to TRBD1 covers 8 bases. The CDR3 loop is CASSPMPGQAEYEQYF. The DNA of the CDR3 is TGTGCCAGCAGCCCGATGCCGGGACAGGCAGAATACGAGCAGTACTTC.